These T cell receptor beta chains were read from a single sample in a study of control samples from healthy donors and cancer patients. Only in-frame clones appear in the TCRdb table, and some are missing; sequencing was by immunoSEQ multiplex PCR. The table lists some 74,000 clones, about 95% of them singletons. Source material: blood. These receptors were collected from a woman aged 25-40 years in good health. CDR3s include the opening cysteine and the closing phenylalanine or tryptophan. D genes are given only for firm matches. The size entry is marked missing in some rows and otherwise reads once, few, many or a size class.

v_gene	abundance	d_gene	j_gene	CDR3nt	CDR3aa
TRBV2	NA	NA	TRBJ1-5	TGTGCCAGCACAAGAGGGTCTGGTGGCAATCAGCCCCAGCATTTT	CASTRGSGGNQPQHF
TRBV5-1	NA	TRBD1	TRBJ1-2	TGCGCCAGCAGCTCATCGGGACAGGGGGCGCAGAGTCTCCGCTACACCTTC	CASSSSGQGAQSLRYTF
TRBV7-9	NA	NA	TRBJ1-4	TGTGCCAGCAGCTTAGAGGACAGACCCTATGAAAAACTGTTTTTT	CASSLEDRPYEKLFF
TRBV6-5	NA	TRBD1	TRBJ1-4	TGTGCCAGCAGCTCGGGACAGGGGTATGAAAAACTGTTTTTT	CASSSGQGYEKLFF
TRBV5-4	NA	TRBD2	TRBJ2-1	TGTGCCAGCAGCCCGGCTAGCGGGGGTTACAATGAGCAGTTCTTC	CASSPASGGYNEQFF
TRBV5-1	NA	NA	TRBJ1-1	TGCGCCAGCAGCTTGGGCATTGAGGGCACTGAAGCTTTCTTT	CASSLGIEGTEAFF
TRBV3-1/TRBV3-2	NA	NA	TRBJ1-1	TGTGCCAGCAGCCAGCAGGTTGGGGACACTGAAGCTTTCTTT	CASSQQVGDTEAFF
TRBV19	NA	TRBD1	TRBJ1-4	TGTGCCAGTGGACGTGACAGGGGAACTGAAAAACTGTTTTTT	CASGRDRGTEKLFF
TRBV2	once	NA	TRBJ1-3	TGTGCCAGCAGCATCTCAGGCTCGGGAGGAAACACCATATATTTT	CASSISGSGGNTIYF
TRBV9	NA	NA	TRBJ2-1	TGTGCCAGCAGCGTAGCTGTAGAAAGGGGGGTAGGTGAGCAGTTCTTC	CASSVAVERGVGEQFF
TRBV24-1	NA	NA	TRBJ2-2	TGTGCCACCCGCGCGGAGGGGGTAGACACCGGGGAGCTGTTTTTT	CATRAEGVDTGELFF
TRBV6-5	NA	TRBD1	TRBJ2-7	TGTGCCAGCGGGGACAGGGGTTCCTACGAGCAGTACTTC	CASGDRGSYEQYF
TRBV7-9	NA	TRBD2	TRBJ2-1	TGTGCCAGCAGCTTGTTTAGGAGCGGGGGCTCCTACAATGAGCAGTTCTTC	CASSLFRSGGSYNEQFF
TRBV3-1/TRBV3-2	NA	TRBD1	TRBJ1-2	TGTGCCAGCAGCCAAAAGAGGGGGCAGGGGGACTATGGCTACACCTTC	CASSQKRGQGDYGYTF
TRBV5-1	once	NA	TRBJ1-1	TGCGCCAGCAGCTTGGACGTACGGGGTGAGAACACTGAAGCTTTCTTT	CASSLDVRGENTEAFF
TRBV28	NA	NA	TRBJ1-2	TGTGCCAGCAGTTCAACGGCAGTACTCCTCCCGGGGGGCTACACCTTC	CASSSTAVLLPGGYTF
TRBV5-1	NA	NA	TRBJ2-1	TGCGCCAGCAGCTTTGACTCCAGGACCTACAATGAGCAGTTCTTC	CASSFDSRTYNEQFF
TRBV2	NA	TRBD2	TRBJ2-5	TGTGCCAGCAGTCTGGCTAGCGGGGCCCTTGGGTGCGACTTC	CASSLASGALGCDF
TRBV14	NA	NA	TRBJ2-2	TGTGCCAGCAGCGGCTCTGCGAACACCGGGGAGCTGTTTTTT	CASSGSANTGELFF
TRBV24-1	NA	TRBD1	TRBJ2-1	TGTGCCACTTCACAGGGGGCGGGATACAATGAGCAGTTCTTC	CATSQGAGYNEQFF
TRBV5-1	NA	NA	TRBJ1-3	TGCGCCAGCAGCTTGGATCCGGACCTTCGCTCTGGAAACACCATATATTTT	CASSLDPDLRSGNTIYF
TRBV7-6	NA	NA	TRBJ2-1	TGTGCCAGCAGCTTAGCGCGGGCGAGGAGCGATGAGCAGTTCTTC	CASSLARARSDEQFF
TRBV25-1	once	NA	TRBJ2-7	TGTGCCAGCAAGCGACAGTGGTCGGACGAGCAGTACTTC	CASKRQWSDEQYF
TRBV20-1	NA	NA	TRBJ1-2	TGCAGTGTCGCCCGGGACTATGGCTACACCTTC	CSVARDYGYTF
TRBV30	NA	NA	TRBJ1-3	TGTGCCTGGAGAGGGGGGCCAAACACCATATATTTT	CAWRGGPNTIYF
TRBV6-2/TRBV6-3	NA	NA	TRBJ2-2	TGTGCCAGCAGTAACCGACAGGGAGGCGGGGAGCTGTTTTTT	CASSNRQGGGELFF
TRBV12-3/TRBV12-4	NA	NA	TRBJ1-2	TGTGCCAGCAGCACTGGATTAATGTATGGCTACACCTTC	CASSTGLMYGYTF
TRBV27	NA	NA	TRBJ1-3	TGTGCCAGCAGACCGGCGAAGGATGGAAACACCATATATTTT	CASRPAKDGNTIYF
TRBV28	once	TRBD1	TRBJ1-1	TGTGCCAGCAGGCCTCAGGGACAGGCCCCTGAAGCTTTCTTT	CASRPQGQAPEAFF
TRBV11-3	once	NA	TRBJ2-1	TGTGCCAGCAGCCTCGGGGCTCTTACCTACAATGAGCAGTTCTTC	CASSLGALTYNEQFF
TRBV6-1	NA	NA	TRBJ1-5	TGTGCCAGCAGTGAAGGACATTTAAATCAGCCCCAGCATTTT	CASSEGHLNQPQHF
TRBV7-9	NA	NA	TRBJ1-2	TGTGCCAGCAGCTTAGGGGCCATTGGCTACACCTTC	CASSLGAIGYTF
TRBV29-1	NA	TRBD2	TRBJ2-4	TGCAGCGTCATTCTTTCTAGCGGGGGAAACATTCAGTACTTC	CSVILSSGGNIQYF
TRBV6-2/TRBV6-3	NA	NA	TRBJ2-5	TGTGCCAGCAGTTACGATGGGACGGGCTATCCCCAAGACGAAGAGACCCAGTACTTC	CASSYDGTGYPQDEETQYF
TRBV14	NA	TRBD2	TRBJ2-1	TGTGCCAGCAGCCAAGATTTCGGGGGGGGCTCTCACAATGAGCAGTTCTTC	CASSQDFGGGSHNEQFF
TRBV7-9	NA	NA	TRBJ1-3	TGTGCCAGCAGCCCATGGCGGACAGAGAGAAACACCATATATTTT	CASSPWRTERNTIYF
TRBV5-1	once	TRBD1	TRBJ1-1	TGCGCCAGCAGCGCCACAGGGGACACTGAAGCTTTCTTT	CASSATGDTEAFF
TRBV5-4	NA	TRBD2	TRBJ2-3	TGTGCCAGCAGCTTGGGTCCGCGGGGGGTTATTTACACAGATACGCAGTATTTT	CASSLGPRGVIYTDTQYF
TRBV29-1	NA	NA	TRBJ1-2	TGCAGCGTTCGGGCTTGGGGTGAAGGGGCTCGAGGCTACACCTTC	CSVRAWGEGARGYTF
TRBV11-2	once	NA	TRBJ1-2	TGTGCCAGCAGCTTAACAGACAGCTCTAACTATGGCTACACCTTC	CASSLTDSSNYGYTF
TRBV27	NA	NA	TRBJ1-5	TGTGCCAGCGGGCACGGGGATGAGCATCAGCCCCAGCATTTT	CASGHGDEHQPQHF
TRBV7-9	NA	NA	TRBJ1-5	TGTGCCAGCAGCCCGGCTACCGACAATCAGCCCCAGCATTTT	CASSPATDNQPQHF
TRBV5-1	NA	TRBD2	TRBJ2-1	TGCGCCAGCAGCTTCCTAGCGGGGGGGTTGGATGAGCAGTTCTTC	CASSFLAGGLDEQFF
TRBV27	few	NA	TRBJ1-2	TGTGCCAGCACCTCCCGCGTTAGCAGATCCCTTTCCTATGGCTACACCTTC	CASTSRVSRSLSYGYTF
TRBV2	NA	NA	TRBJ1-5	TGTGCCAGCAGGGGATTTGGTAATCAGCCCCAGCATTTT	CASRGFGNQPQHF